This T cell receptor (beta chain) originates from a study of blood T cell repertoires in COVID-19. Study context: T cells, B-cell-depleted T cells, or PBMCs provided the cDNA or gDNA that served as material.

How the authors handled the data: Reference gene primer amplification gave estimated nucleated cell counts. Using immunoSEQ multiplex PCR, the repertoire was profiled, and TCRdb retains in-frame clones only, with some absent. V, J and clone size were drawn from that table, and D and trimming were deduced from the DNA. The repertoire consists of 70,000 to 90,000 clones, with roughly 85% occurring once and the leading ten covering roughly 8.9%. The germline V gene has CDR1 MNHNS and CDR2 SASEGT. CDR3 length equals 16 residues. Losses at the gene ends were 2 bases for V and 3 bases for J; bases not matched to a gene: 7.

This receptor was taken from a man aged 45-65 years with COVID-19, enrolled during active disease. Sequencing was carried out using peripheral blood. The rearrangement uses TRBV6-1 and TRBJ2-3; 8 bases match TRBD2. The CDR3 nucleotides read TGTGCCAGCAGTGAATCCAGCGGGAGTGGTACAGATACGCAGTATTTT. Amino acid sequence: CASSESSGSGTDTQYF.